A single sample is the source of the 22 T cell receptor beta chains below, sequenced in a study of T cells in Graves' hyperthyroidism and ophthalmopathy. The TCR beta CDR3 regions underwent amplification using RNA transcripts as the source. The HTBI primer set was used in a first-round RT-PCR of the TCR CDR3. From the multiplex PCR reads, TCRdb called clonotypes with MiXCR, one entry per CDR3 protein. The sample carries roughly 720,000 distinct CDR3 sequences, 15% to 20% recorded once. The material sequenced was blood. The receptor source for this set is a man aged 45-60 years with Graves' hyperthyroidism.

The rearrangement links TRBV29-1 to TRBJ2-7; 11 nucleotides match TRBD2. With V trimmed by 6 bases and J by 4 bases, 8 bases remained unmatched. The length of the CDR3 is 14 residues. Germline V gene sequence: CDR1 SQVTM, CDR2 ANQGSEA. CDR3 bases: TGCAGCGTAACTTTACTAGCGGGAGTTTACGAGCAGTACTTC. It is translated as CSVTLLAGVYEQYF.

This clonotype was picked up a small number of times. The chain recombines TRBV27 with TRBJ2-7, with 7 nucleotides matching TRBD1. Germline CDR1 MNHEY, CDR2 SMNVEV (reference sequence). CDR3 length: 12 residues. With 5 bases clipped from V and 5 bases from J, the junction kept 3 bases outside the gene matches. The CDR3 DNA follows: TGTGCCAGCAGTACGGGACAGCACGAGCAGTACTTC. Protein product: CASSTGQHEQYF.

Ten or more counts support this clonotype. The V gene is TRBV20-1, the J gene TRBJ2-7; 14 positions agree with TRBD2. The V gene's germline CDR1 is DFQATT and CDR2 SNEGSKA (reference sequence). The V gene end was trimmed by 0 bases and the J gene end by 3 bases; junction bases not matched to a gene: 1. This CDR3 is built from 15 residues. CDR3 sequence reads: CSAREGTSGSYEQYF. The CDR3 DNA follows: TGCAGTGCTAGAGAGGGGACTAGCGGGAGCTACGAGCAGTACTTC.

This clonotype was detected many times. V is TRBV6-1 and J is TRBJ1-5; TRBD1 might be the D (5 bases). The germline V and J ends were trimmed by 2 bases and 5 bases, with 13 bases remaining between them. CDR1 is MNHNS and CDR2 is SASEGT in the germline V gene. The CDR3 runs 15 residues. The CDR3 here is CASSERGAGYQPQHF. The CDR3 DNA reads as TGTGCCAGCAGTGAAAGAGGGGCGGGATATCAGCCCCAGCATTTT.

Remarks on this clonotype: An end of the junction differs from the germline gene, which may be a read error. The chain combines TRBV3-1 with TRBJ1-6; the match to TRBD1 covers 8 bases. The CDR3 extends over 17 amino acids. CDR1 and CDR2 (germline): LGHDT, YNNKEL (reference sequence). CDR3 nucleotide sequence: TGTGCCAGCTATGACAGGGGCCACTTCACTTATAATACACCCCTCCACTTT. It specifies CASYDRGHFTYNTPLHF.

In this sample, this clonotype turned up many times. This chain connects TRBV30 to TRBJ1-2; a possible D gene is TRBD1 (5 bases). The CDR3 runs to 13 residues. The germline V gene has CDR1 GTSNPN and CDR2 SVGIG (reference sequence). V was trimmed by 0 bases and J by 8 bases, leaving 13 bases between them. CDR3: CAWSVRQHDGYTF. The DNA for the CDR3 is TGTGCCTGGAGTGTACGACAGCACGACGGCTACACCTTC.

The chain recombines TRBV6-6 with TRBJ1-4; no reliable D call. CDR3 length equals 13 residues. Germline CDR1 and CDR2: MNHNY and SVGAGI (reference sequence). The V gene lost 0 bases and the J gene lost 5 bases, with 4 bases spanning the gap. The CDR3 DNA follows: TGTGCCAGCAGTTACTCATTGAATGAAAAACTGTTTTTT. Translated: CASSYSLNEKLFF.

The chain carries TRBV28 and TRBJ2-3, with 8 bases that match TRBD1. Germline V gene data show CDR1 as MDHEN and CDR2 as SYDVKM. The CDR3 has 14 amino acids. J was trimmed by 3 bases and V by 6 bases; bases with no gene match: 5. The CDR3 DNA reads TGTGCCAGCAGGAAGGACAGGGTAACAGATACGCAGTATTTT. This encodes CASRKDRVTDTQYF.

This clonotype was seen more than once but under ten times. CDR3 sequence: CASSQFGLGTEAFF. In nucleotides, the CDR3 is TGCGCCAGCAGCCAGTTCGGCCTTGGCACTGAAGCTTTCTTT. This chain joins TRBV4-1 and TRBJ1-1; D gene ambiguous. Germline V gene sequence: CDR1 MGHRA, CDR2 YSYEKL. This CDR3 spans 14 amino acids. With 3 bases removed from V and 4 bases from J, the gap between germline ends came to 12 bases.

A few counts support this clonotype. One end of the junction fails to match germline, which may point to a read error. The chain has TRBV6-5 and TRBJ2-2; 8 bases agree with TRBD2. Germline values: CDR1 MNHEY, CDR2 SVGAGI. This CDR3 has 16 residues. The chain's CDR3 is CASSFAGTSNSGELLF. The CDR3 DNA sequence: TGTGCCAGCAGTTTCGCCGGGACTAGTAACTCCGGGGAGCTGCTTTTT.

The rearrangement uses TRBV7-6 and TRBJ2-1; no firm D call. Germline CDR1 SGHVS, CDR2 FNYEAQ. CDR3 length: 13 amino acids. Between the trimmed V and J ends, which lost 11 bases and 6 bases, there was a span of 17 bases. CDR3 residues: CAGSRILSNEQFF. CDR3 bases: TGTGCCGGAAGTAGGATTCTCTCCAATGAGCAGTTCTTC.

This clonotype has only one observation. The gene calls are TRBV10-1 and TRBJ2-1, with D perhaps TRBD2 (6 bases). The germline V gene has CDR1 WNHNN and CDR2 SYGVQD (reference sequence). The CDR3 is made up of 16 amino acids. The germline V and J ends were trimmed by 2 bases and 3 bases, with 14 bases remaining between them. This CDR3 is CASSETLQDYYNEQFF. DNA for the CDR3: TGCGCCAGCAGTGAGACCCTTCAGGACTACTACAATGAGCAGTTCTTC.

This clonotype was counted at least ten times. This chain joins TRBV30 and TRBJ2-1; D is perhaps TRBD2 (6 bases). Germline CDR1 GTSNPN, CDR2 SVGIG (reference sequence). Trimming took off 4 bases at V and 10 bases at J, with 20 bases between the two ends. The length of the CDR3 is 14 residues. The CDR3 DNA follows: TGTGCCTGGAATGTGCGGGACCAAAGGAGGGAGCAGTTCTTC. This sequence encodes CAWNVRDQRREQFF.

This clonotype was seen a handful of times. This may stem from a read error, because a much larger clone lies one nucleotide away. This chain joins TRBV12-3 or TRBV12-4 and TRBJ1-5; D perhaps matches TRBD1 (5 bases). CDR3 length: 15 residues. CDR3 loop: CASRMGGRSSQPQHF. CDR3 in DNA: TGTGCCAGCAGGATGGGGGGGAGAAGCAGTCAGCCCCAGCATTTT.

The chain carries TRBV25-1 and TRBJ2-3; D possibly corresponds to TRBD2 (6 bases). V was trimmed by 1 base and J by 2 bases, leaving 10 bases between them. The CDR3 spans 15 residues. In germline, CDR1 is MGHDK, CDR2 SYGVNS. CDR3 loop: CASSELGTHTDTQYF. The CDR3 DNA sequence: TGTGCCAGCAGTGAATTAGGGACTCACACAGATACGCAGTATTTT. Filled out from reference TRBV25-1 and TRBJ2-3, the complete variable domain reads EADIYQTPRYLVIGTGKKITLECSQTMGHDKMYWYQQDPGMELHLIHYSYGVNSTEKGDLSSESTVSRIRTEHFPLTLESARPSHTSQYLCASSELGTHTDTQYFGPGTRLTVL.

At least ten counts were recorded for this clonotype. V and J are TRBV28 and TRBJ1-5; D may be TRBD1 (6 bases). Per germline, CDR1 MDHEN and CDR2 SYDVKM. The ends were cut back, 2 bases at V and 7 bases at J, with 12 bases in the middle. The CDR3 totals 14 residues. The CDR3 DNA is TGTGCCAGCAGTTTACCGCAGGGGCCACAGCCCCAGCATTTT. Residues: CASSLPQGPQPQHF.

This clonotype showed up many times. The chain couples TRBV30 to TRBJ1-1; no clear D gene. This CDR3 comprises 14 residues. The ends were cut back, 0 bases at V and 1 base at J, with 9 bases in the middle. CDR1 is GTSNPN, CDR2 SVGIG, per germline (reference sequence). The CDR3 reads CAWSVLGENTEAFF. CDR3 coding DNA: TGTGCCTGGAGTGTACTGGGTGAGAACACTGAAGCTTTCTTT.

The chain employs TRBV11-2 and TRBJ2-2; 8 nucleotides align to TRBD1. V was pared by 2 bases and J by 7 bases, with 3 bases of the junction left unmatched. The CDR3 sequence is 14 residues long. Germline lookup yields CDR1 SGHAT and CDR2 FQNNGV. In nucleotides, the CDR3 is TGTGCCAGCAGCTTACAGGGGGCGGGCGGGGAGCTGTTTTTT. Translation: CASSLQGAGGELFF.

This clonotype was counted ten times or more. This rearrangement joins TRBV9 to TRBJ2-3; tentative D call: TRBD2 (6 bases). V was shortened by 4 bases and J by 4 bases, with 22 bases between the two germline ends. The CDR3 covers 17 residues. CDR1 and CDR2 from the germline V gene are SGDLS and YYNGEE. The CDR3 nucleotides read TGTGCCAGCAGCTTCGGAGGAGGGGCAGCTTTGGCAGATACGCAGTATTTT. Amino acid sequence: CASSFGGGAALADTQYF.

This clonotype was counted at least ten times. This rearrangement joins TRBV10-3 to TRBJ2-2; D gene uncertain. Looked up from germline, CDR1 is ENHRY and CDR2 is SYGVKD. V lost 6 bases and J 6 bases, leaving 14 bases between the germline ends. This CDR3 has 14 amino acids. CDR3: CAISPSGKAGELFF. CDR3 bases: TGTGCCATCAGCCCCTCGGGCAAGGCCGGGGAGCTGTTTTTT.

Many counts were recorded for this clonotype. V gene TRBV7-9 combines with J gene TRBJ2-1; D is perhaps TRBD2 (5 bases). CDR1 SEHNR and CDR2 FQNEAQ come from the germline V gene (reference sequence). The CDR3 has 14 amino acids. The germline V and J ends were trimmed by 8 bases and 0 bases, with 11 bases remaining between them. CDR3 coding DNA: TGTGCCAGCTCCCCAGCGGCCTCCTACAATGAGCAGTTCTTC. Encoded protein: CASSPAASYNEQFF.

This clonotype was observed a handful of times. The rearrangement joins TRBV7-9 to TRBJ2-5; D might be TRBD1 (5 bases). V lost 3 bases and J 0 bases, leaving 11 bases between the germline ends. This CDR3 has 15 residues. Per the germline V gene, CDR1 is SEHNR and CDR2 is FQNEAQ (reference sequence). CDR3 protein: CASSFWLRDQETQYF. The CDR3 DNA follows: TGTGCCAGCAGCTTCTGGCTCAGGGACCAAGAGACCCAGTACTTC.